The clone carrying this T cell receptor (beta chain) has only a few counts. The data derive from a study of beta chain features in type 1 diabetes. This CDR3 region has 15 residues. Germline V lookup: CDR1 MDHEN, CDR2 SYDVKM. Sequenced material consisted of expressed TCRB transcripts (all of the isolated RNA was reverse transcribed). TCRdb keeps only in-frame clones here, not all; method: immunoSEQ multiplex PCR. The repertoire holds approximately 400,000 clones, with over 13% as singletons. The sample consisted of naive CD4+ T cells from blood. The chain uses TRBV28 and TRBJ2-1, with TRBD2 matching 12 bases. The TCR originated in a woman younger than 30 in good health. The CDR3 DNA follows: TGTGCGTTGGCTAGCGGGAGGGCCGGGGCTGGTGAGCAGTTCTTC. This translates into CALASGRAGAGEQFF.